This is a list of T cell receptor beta chains from one sample in a study of metastatic and nonmetastatic thyroid tumors. TCRdb re-called clones via MiXCR from the PCR reads. The table includes about 15,000 clones, over 20% detected once. The specimen was tumor tissue. The receptor set was obtained from a female donor with papillary thyroid cancer or a benign thyroid nodule (not recorded which). Some clones in this sample may be carry-over from other donors' samples. The CDR3 runs from the conserved cysteine through the conserved F or W. A D gene is named only where the DNA matches it firmly. Not all rows give a size; the values are once, few, many and, for expanded clones, a class.

D gene	V gene	clone size	J gene	CDR3 protein	CDR3 DNA
NA	TRBV7-9	medium-sized	TRBJ1-1	CASSLGPQLDAFF	TGTGCCAGCAGCTTAGGGCCGCAGTTAGACGCTTTCTTT
TRBD2	TRBV3-1	many	TRBJ2-2	CASSQDERGRLF	TGTGCCAGCAGCCAAGATGAGCGGGGGCGCCTTTTT
NA	TRBV3-1	many	TRBJ1-1	CASSQVGSEAFF	TGTGCCAGCAGCCAAGTAGGGAGTGAAGCTTTCTTT
NA	TRBV7-6	NA	TRBJ2-3	CASSSRITDTQYF	TGTGCCAGCAGCTCTAGGATAACAGATACGCAGTATTTT
TRBD2	TRBV20-1	NA	TRBJ2-2	CSASTSGTGELFF	TGCAGTGCGTCGACTAGCGGGACCGGGGAGCTGTTTTTT
TRBD1	TRBV30	many	TRBJ2-7	CAWSVGTVGTYEQYF	TGTGCCTGGAGTGTCGGGACAGTAGGGACCTACGAGCAGTACTTC
TRBD1	TRBV7-8	NA	TRBJ2-5	CASSPPGQNTEETQYF	TGTGCCAGCAGCCCCCCGGGACAGAATACTGAAGAGACCCAGTACTTC
NA	TRBV20-1	NA	TRBJ1-1	CSARPGGTEAFF	TGCAGTGCTAGACCTGGCGGGACCGAGGCTTTCTTT
TRBD1	TRBV7-8	medium-sized	TRBJ1-2	CASSPRTGTATYGYTF	TGTGCCAGCAGCCCGCGTACCGGGACAGCCACCTATGGCTACACCTTC
TRBD1	TRBV12-3/TRBV12-4	few	TRBJ2-7	CASNRGDEQYF	TGTGCCAGCAACAGGGGGGACGAGCAGTACTTC
TRBD1	TRBV6-1	NA	TRBJ1-1	CASRFRDRRSEAFF	TGTGCCAGCAGATTCCGGGACAGGCGCTCTGAAGCTTTCTTT
TRBD2	TRBV4-1	NA	TRBJ2-1	CASSHPGLAGGPLRNEQFF	TGCGCCAGCAGCCATCCGGGACTAGCGGGAGGGCCGCTCCGGAATGAGCAGTTCTTC
TRBD1	TRBV24-1	medium-sized	TRBJ1-2	CATSRGRGNGLDGYTF	TGTGCCACCAGTAGGGGCAGGGGGAATGGTCTGGATGGCTACACCTTC
NA	TRBV2	medium-sized	TRBJ2-7	CASSGQAYEQYF	TGTGCCAGCAGTGGACAGGCCTACGAGCAGTACTTC
TRBD1	TRBV20-1	medium-sized	TRBJ1-4	CSARDEDREKLFF	TGCAGTGCTAGAGATGAGGACAGGGAAAAACTGTTTTTT
NA	TRBV7-6	many	TRBJ1-2	CASSPIGRDGYTF	TGTGCCAGCAGCCCCATAGGGAGGGATGGCTACACCTTC
NA	TRBV20-1	once	TRBJ1-2	CSVLDGDYGYTF	TGCAGTGTCCTGGACGGTGATTATGGCTACACCTTC
TRBD2	TRBV5-1	NA	TRBJ2-3	CASSLERGWGDTQYF	TGCGCCAGCAGCTTGGAGCGGGGGTGGGGAGATACGCAGTATTTT
TRBD1	TRBV20-1	medium-sized	TRBJ2-7	CSARDPQGANEQYF	TGCAGTGCTAGAGATCCCCAGGGGGCAAACGAGCAGTACTTC
NA	TRBV7-9	many	TRBJ1-4	CASSLTSTNEKLFF	TGTGCCAGCAGTCTGACGTCAACTAATGAAAAACTGTTTTTT
NA	TRBV5-4	many	TRBJ1-1	CASSLAGNTEAFF	TGTGCCAGCAGCTTGGCCGGGAACACTGAAGCTTTCTTT
TRBD2	TRBV7-2	medium-sized	TRBJ2-7	CASSLSLAGGYEQYF	TGTGCCAGCAGCTTATCACTAGCGGGAGGATACGAGCAGTACTTC
NA	TRBV9	medium-sized	TRBJ2-5	CASSVGGSRQETQYF	TGTGCCAGCAGCGTAGGTGGCAGCAGACAAGAGACCCAGTACTTC
NA	TRBV18	many	TRBJ2-7	CASSPSRLYEQYF	TGTGCCAGCTCACCAAGCAGACTCTACGAGCAGTACTTC
TRBD1	TRBV7-6	NA	TRBJ2-1	CARSRDRYYYNEQFF	TGTGCCAGAAGCCGGGACAGATACTACTACAATGAGCAGTTCTTC
TRBD1	TRBV6-1	NA	TRBJ2-3	CASRALQGPSTDTQYF	TGTGCCAGCAGAGCTCTACAGGGGCCTAGCACAGATACGCAGTATTTT
NA	TRBV2	many	TRBJ1-1	CASRTGMNTEAFF	TGTGCCAGCAGGACAGGCATGAACACTGAAGCTTTCTTT
NA	TRBV28	few	TRBJ1-6	CASSTGTPDSPLHF	TGTGCCAGCAGTACCGGGACGCCGGATTCACCCCTCCACTTT
NA	TRBV20-1	medium-sized	TRBJ2-7	CSARDLKGASGSYEQYF	TGCAGTGCTAGAGATTTAAAGGGGGCTAGCGGCTCCTACGAGCAGTACTTC
NA	TRBV5-8	NA	TRBJ2-7	CASSGRERGYEQYF	TGTGCCAGCAGCGGACGGGAGAGGGGCTATGAGCAGTACTTC
NA	TRBV19	once	TRBJ1-6	CASRNIGSGSPLHF	TGTGCCAGTAGGAATATAGGTTCTGGCTCACCCCTCCACTTT
NA	TRBV4-3	many	TRBJ1-3	CASSQDGVPGNTIYF	TGCGCCAGCAGCCAAGATGGAGTACCTGGAAACACCATATATTTT
NA	TRBV2	NA	TRBJ1-2	CASSRSIGDYGYTF	TGTGCCAGCAGCCGCTCGATCGGAGACTATGGCTACACCTTC
NA	TRBV5-5	few	TRBJ2-7	CASSLARGSNYEQYF	TGTGCCAGCAGCTTGGCCCGGGGATCTAATTACGAGCAGTACTTC
NA	TRBV28	many	TRBJ1-2	CASSLSSRGGYTF	TGTGCCAGCAGTTTATCTTCCAGGGGAGGCTACACCTTC
NA	TRBV19	NA	TRBJ2-7	CASSETPSYEQYF	TGTGCCAGTAGTGAGACACCCTCCTACGAGCAGTACTTC
NA	TRBV11-2	NA	TRBJ1-2	CASSPQGNYGYTF	TGTGCCAGCAGCCCACAGGGTAACTATGGCTACACCTTC
TRBD2	TRBV20-1	NA	TRBJ2-7	CSAGRENSYEQYF	TGCAGTGCTGGGCGGGAGAACTCCTACGAGCAGTACTTC
TRBD2	TRBV20-1	once	TRBJ2-7	CSTTGTTPAYEQYF	TGCAGTACAACCGGGACTACTCCGGCCTACGAGCAGTACTTC
NA	TRBV28	medium-sized	TRBJ1-2	CASSSPTQAARVNYGYTF	TGTGCCAGCAGTTCACCGACACAAGCCGCCCGAGTTAACTATGGCTACACCTTC
TRBD1	TRBV29-1	many	TRBJ1-5	CSVGQGGPGQPQHF	TGCAGCGTCGGACAGGGGGGCCCGGGTCAGCCCCAGCATTTT
NA	TRBV19	few	TRBJ1-1	CASKWQGRLNTEAFF	TGTGCCAGTAAGTGGCAGGGGCGCTTGAACACTGAAGCTTTCTTT
NA	TRBV9	NA	TRBJ2-5	CASSLWSAETQYF	TGTGCCAGCAGCCTATGGTCTGCGGAGACCCAGTACTTC
TRBD2	TRBV6-2/TRBV6-3	NA	TRBJ2-7	CASSRPRTSGRTYEQYF	TGTGCCAGCAGTCGACCGCGGACTAGCGGGAGAACCTACGAGCAGTACTTC
TRBD1	TRBV6-1	medium-sized	TRBJ1-5	CASSERGQGASQHF	TGTGCCAGCAGTGAAAGGGGACAGGGGGCTTCCCAGCATTTT
NA	TRBV28	few	TRBJ1-3	CASTTGGSGGNTIYF	TGTGCCAGCACCACGGGGGGGAGCGGTGGAAACACCATATATTTT
NA	TRBV6-1	few	TRBJ1-6	CVSYGRNSPLHF	TGTGTCAGCTATGGAAGGAATTCACCCCTCCACTTT
NA	TRBV6-5	few	TRBJ2-1	CASTLAENNEQFF	TGTGCCAGCACTTTAGCGGAGAACAATGAGCAGTTCTTC
NA	TRBV20-1	many	TRBJ2-1	CSAGRSWRIDNEQFF	TGCAGTGCCGGCCGCTCGTGGCGGATAGACAATGAGCAGTTCTTC
NA	TRBV11-2	NA	TRBJ1-3	CASSRSGRSTGFYVNTIYF	TGTGCCAGCAGCCGATCAGGGCGGAGTACAGGTTTTTACGTAAACACCATATATTTT
NA	TRBV10-3	many	TRBJ2-7	CAISEAYEQYF	TGTGCCATCAGTGAAGCCTACGAGCAGTACTTC
NA	TRBV6-1	medium-sized	TRBJ2-3	CASSSGPHDTQYF	TGTGCCAGCAGTTCGGGACCCCATGATACGCAGTATTTT
NA	TRBV5-1	once	TRBJ2-1	CASILDPQYNEQFF	TGCGCCAGCATCTTGGATCCCCAATACAATGAGCAGTTCTTC
TRBD2	TRBV12-3/TRBV12-4	medium-sized	TRBJ2-7	CASSEGLAGGYEQYF	TGTGCCAGCAGTGAGGGACTAGCGGGAGGTTATGAGCAGTACTTC
NA	TRBV4-1	many	TRBJ2-3	CASSQRSDTQYF	TGCGCCAGCAGCCAAAGGTCAGATACGCAGTATTTT
TRBD1	TRBV12-3/TRBV12-4	medium-sized	TRBJ1-1	CASSLDRDTEAFF	TGTGCCAGCAGTTTGGACAGGGACACTGAAGCTTTCTTT
TRBD1	TRBV2	few	TRBJ2-7	CATSTGTDEQYF	TGTGCCACTTCGACAGGGACCGACGAGCAGTACTTC
TRBD2	TRBV6-1	few	TRBJ2-1	CASSEISGRGYNEQFF	TGTGCCAGCAGTGAGATTAGCGGGAGGGGGTACAATGAGCAGTTCTTC
TRBD1	TRBV20-1	many	TRBJ1-2	CSARDQDRGSYGYTF	TGCAGTGCTAGAGATCAAGACAGGGGCTCGTATGGCTACACCTTC
NA	TRBV11-2	NA	TRBJ2-7	CASSPSSAHEQYF	TGTGCCAGCAGCCCAAGTTCGGCCCACGAGCAGTACTTC